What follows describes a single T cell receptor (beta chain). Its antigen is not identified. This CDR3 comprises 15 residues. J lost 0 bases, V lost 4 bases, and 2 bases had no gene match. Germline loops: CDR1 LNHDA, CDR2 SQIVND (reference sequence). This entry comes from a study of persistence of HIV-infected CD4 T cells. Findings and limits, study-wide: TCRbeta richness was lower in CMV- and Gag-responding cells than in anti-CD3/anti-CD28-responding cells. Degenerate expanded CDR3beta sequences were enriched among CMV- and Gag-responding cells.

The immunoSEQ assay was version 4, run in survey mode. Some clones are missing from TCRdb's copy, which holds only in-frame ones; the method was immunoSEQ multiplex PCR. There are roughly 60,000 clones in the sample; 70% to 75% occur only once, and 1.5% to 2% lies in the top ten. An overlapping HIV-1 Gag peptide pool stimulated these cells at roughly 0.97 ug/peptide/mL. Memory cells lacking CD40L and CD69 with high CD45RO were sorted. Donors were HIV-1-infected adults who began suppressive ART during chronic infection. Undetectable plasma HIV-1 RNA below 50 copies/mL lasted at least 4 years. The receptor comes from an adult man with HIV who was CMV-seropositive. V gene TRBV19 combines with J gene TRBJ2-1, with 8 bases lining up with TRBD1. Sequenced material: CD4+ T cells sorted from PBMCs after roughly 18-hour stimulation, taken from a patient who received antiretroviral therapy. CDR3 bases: TGTGCCAGTAGTAGGGACAGGCCCTCCTACAATGAGCAGTTCTTC. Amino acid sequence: CASSRDRPSYNEQFF.